Listed here are 2 T cell receptor beta chains from one sample, sequenced in a study of preoperative IRX-2 immunotherapy in early breast cancer. The method was immunoSEQ multiplex PCR; TCRdb's version includes in-frame clones alone and lacks a portion of them. The repertoire consists of around 62,000 clones, with approximately 94% occurring once and the leading ten covering around 1.7%. This sample's treatment: preoperative locoregional IRX-2 cytokine immunotherapy. This sample was obtained from a patient treated with IRX-2 immunotherapy. These receptors were taken from a human donor with breast cancer.

The rearrangement joins TRBV18 to TRBJ2-7; TRBD2 aligns across 7 bases. This CDR3 region has 15 residues. Trimming removed 4 bases from V and 2 bases from J; junction bases left unmatched: 8. In germline, CDR1 is KGHSH, CDR2 LQKENI. The CDR3 sequence: CASSLAGGGPYEQYF. CDR3 in DNA: TGTGCCAGCTCACTAGCGGGCGGAGGCCCCTACGAGCAGTACTTC.

The CDR3 DNA is TGTGCCGCGGCTGGCTACACCTTC. Translated: CAAAGYTF. The chain links TRBV30 to TRBJ1-2; D unclear. Per germline, CDR1 GTSNPN and CDR2 SVGIG (reference sequence). V was shortened by 8 bases and J by 7 bases, with 5 bases between the two germline ends. The CDR3 is 8 amino acids.